The following is a TCR beta chain sequence with its context. The specificity of this receptor is unknown. No much larger clone is present one base from it, and per-base qualities are unavailable. This specimen belongs to a study of PD-1 blockade in classical Hodgkin lymphoma (TCRdb year 2020). About the study as a whole: To define a peripheral blood immune signature of response to PD-1 blockade in classical Hodgkin lymphoma, the study combined TCR beta sequencing with CyTOF.

The Qiagen DNeasy kit was used to extract genomic DNA both from unsorted PBMCs and from the negatively selected CD4+ and CD8+ fractions. TCR beta CDR3 regions were amplified by immunoSEQ multiplex PCR using primers annealing to V and J segments. A synthetic immune receptor repertoire was used to minimize amplification bias, and remaining bias was computationally removed after sequencing. The original pipeline was this. Repertoire diversity was quantified as the Shannon entropy index using custom Python scripts. Unsorted, CD4+ and CD8+ repertoires were analyzed separately, except for combined analyses in which CD4+ and CD8+ sequences were merged in silico. Held by TCRdb, this immuneACCESS table contains in-frame sequences only and omits some clones. Under half of the omission traces to an unresolved V gene where checked; the cause of the rest is unknown. V and J calls and clone size are those listed in that table; D and trimming were worked out from the DNA. Across this sample there are 30,000 to 35,000 clones, with approximately 94% seen only once. Of the sample, about 2.3% is held by the ten largest clones.

CDR1 and CDR2 (SGHDN, FVKESK) derive from the germline V gene. The junction carries 7 bases between V and J, which are trimmed by 5 bases and 0 bases respectively. The CDR3 numbers 13 residues from cysteine through phenylalanine. Here the CDR3 DNA is all that survives: 39 bases in frame from base 1. Overall study results and their limits: Newly diagnosed patients were reported to have lower baseline TCR diversity than healthy donors, and relapsed/refractory patients were reported to have lower baseline TCR diversity still. The study was limited to a single clinical trial cohort, and causes of repertoire differences, possibly disease activity or prior therapy, remained undefined.

The time point label on this specimen signifies: newly diagnosed, previously untreated cHL patient sample. As a comparison group for the relapsed/refractory trial patients, PBMCs from patients with newly diagnosed, previously untreated classical Hodgkin lymphoma were sequenced. Peripheral blood was collected in 8 mL Vacutainer Cell Preparation Tubes, from which PBMCs were isolated by centrifugation and then cryopreserved. The chain joins TRBV14 to TRBJ1-1; the D segment cannot be called with confidence. The receptor comes from a human donor with classical Hodgkin lymphoma. The sample taken for sequencing was peripheral blood mononuclear cells (PBMCs). The CDR3 amino acid sequence is: CASSREVNTEAFF. The DNA reads as follows: TGTGCCAGCAGCAGGGAGGTGAACACTGAAGCTTTCTTT. The reference TRBV14 and TRBJ1-1 proteins fill in what lies around the CDR3, so the full variable domain reads EAGVTQFPSHSVIEKGQTVTLRCDPISGHDNLYWYRRVMGKEIKFLLHFVKESKQDESGMPNNRFLAERTGGTYSTLKVQPAELEDSGVYFCASSREVNTEAFFGQGTRLTVV.